This TCR beta chain was obtained from a study of T cell changes during pregnancy in multiple sclerosis. Method: immunoSEQ multiplex PCR; TCRdb's copy keeps in-frame clones and lacks some. Among some 74,000 clones listed, approximately 92% were seen once. Germline V gene sequence: CDR1 LNHDA, CDR2 SQIVND (reference sequence). The CDR3 is 15 amino acids. Losses at the gene ends were 0 bases for V and 2 bases for J; bases not matched to a gene: 3. The material was peripheral blood, obtained before pregnancy. The V and J genes are TRBV19 and TRBJ2-7; the match to TRBD2 covers 8 bases. This TCR came from a female donor with multiple sclerosis, enrolled in a pregnancy study. Written as DNA, the CDR3 is TGTGCCAGTAGTATAGATGCGGGAGGCACCTACGAGCAGTACTTC. It codes for CASSIDAGGTYEQYF.